This TCR beta chain is drawn from a study of human T cells and chemical hapten exposure. Unique molecular identifiers were linked by the library to individual cDNA molecules. Original processing methods: Samples contained a median of roughly 96,000 TCRs, with a range of about 23,224 to 700,000. TCRdb re-derived calls from the RACE reads in MiXCR, one entry per CDR3 protein. The V and J calls here are based on TCRdb, not the publication. The table includes around 110,000 distinct CDR3 sequences, 9.5% to 13% detected once. The length of the CDR3 is 13 residues. CDR1 and CDR2 from the germline V gene are MNHNS and SASEGT. V lost 5 bases and J lost 5; bases outside the gene matches: 5. General study points: With regard to DPC sensitization, TCRs above 1 in 1000 frequency did not change.

This clonotype was found many times. Its antigen remains unknown. Time point denoted: patch test 1, 2 weeks after DPC sensitization. Treatment in this sample: therapeutic diphenylcyclopropenone sensitization with weekly scalp DPC. Whole blood that had not been fractionated was the source of extracted total RNA. The source was whole blood, collected in connection with sensitization to the hapten diphenylcyclopropenone (DPC). This sequence joins TRBV6-1 and TRBJ1-1, with TRBD1 identical over 7 bases. This TCR was sampled from a woman between 45 and 65 years old with alopecia areata. Some clones in this sample may be carry-over from other donors' samples. CDR3 region: CASSSYRGTEAFF. In nucleotides, the CDR3 is TGTGCCAGCAGTTCCTACAGGGGAACTGAAGCTTTCTTT.